This T cell receptor beta chain was sequenced for a study of beta chain features in type 1 diabetes. Of the isolated RNA, all was reverse transcribed, and so the sequenced material was expressed TCRB transcripts. Method: immunoSEQ multiplex PCR; TCRdb's copy keeps in-frame clones and lacks some. The sample has 810,000 or so clones; roughly a sixth are singletons. Worth noting for this clone: Its antigen is as yet unknown.

Study-level results: It was among patients, rather than healthy donors, that naive, central memory and Treg TCRB repertoires appeared more similar.

Germline V gives CDR1 MNHNS, CDR2 SASEGT. V gave up 4 bases and J gave up 2 bases, with 7 bases separating them. This CDR3 contains 13 residues. The chain carries TRBV6-1 and TRBJ2-3; D is unclear. The sample taken for sequencing was naive CD4+ T cells from blood. This TCR was recovered from a woman under 30 in good health. CDR3 DNA: TGTGCCAGCAGTGCTAGTTTCACAGATACGCAGTATTTT. Its protein product is CASSASFTDTQYF.